This T cell receptor (beta chain) was identified during a study of long-term antiretroviral therapy in people with HIV. Broader study findings: Relative to transplant donor controls, diversity remained lower despite increasing after ART. Comparison with controls showed narrower CDR3 length ranges in HIV repertoires.

In regard to this clone: Its antigen is undetermined.

No donor had fewer than one pre-ART PBMC sample or fewer than two post-ART PBMC samples. CDR3 length: 12 amino acids. Germline lookup yields CDR1 MNHGY and CDR2 SVAAGI. V lost 8 bases, J lost 2 bases, and 7 bases lay in between. Running of the v3.0 immunoSEQ assay took place at survey level. Sequencing had a target that covered 40,000-50,000 T-cell genomes per sample. Assay: immunoSEQ multiplex PCR; the TCRdb copy retains only in-frame clones and omits some. The table shows roughly 17,000 clones, with around 81% occurring only once. This TCR was recovered from a man aged 50 to 59 with HIV. The chain employs TRBV6-9 and TRBJ2-4; no reliable D call. The input for sequencing was unsorted PBMCs, taken 0.3 years before starting antiretroviral therapy. CDR3 sequence (DNA): TGTGCCAGCCGCAGTCCCAAAAACATTCAGTACTTC. Protein sequence: CASRSPKNIQYF.